This TCR beta chain was observed in a study of early T cells in non-severe SARS-CoV-2 infection. General study findings and limits: Comparison of clonotypes with VDJdb favored anti-spike CD8 responses while missing private and CD4 specificities.

About this clonotype: Its antigen is unidentified.

The CDR3 consists of 14 residues. V was trimmed by 4 bases and J by 4 bases, leaving 12 bases between them. Germline assignment: CDR1 SGHRS and CDR2 YFSETQ. Each CDR3 protein gets one entry after TCRdb re-called the 5' RACE reads with MiXCR. The data contain around 49,000 distinct CDR3 sequences, approximately 10% of them singletons. This receptor was taken from an adult who was a healthcare worker with PCR-confirmed SARS-CoV-2 infection or an uninfected control (not recorded which). V gene TRBV5-1 combines with J gene TRBJ2-1, with D perhaps being TRBD1 or TRBD2 (5 bases each). Sequencing used whole blood. CDR3 in amino acids: CASSARDQYNEQFF. CDR3 coding DNA: TGCGCCAGCAGCGCCCGGGACCAATACAATGAGCAGTTCTTC.